What follows is one T cell receptor (beta chain) and its context. Its target is unknown. The CDR3 is 14 residues long. Germline assignment: CDR1 MDHEN and CDR2 SYDVKM. J was trimmed by 5 bases and V by 6 bases; bases with no gene match: 9. The sample comes from a study of CD8+ T cells in alopecia areata. Points from the study as a whole: Significant decreases in scalp clonality and expanded CD8+ clones followed tofacitinib treatment. Possibly as an HLA-related effect, TCR sharing across patients appeared less clear than in mice.

Treatment described: oral pan-JAK inhibitor, 5-10 mg twice daily. The study team obtained lesional scalp punch biopsies and peripheral blood from alopecia areata patients. The sorting of PBMCs gave CD4+ and CD8+ T cells. Extracted from the samples, RNA was reverse transcribed into cDNA to serve as the sequencing template. Measured with immunoSEQ multiplex PCR; TCRdb has only the in-frame clones, and not every one. The sample lists over 85,000 clones; just over 70% were seen once. The receptor was isolated from a human donor with alopecia areata. Sequences were derived from CD8+ T cells sorted from blood, sampled at approximately week 45, from a patient treated with tofacitinib. The gene calls are TRBV28 and TRBJ1-1, with 7 bases lining up with TRBD1. The CDR3 sequence is CASSWGQGGTEAFF. The CDR3, as DNA: TGTGCCAGCAGCTGGGGGCAGGGGGGTACTGAAGCTTTCTTT.